The rows below give T cell receptor beta chains drawn from one sample of a study of T cell responses to AZD1222 COVID-19 vaccine. The assay was immunoSEQ multiplex PCR, and TCRdb's table has in-frame clones only and misses some. This table holds about 140,000 clones, 90% found once. Sequencing was performed on peripheral blood, taken on day 0 of AZD1222 vaccination. Source of these receptors: an adult in good health. Both conserved end residues are part of each CDR3. Each record gives: J gene, V gene, CDR3 protein.

>TRBJ2-3|TRBV7-9
CASSLDRGLTDTQYF
>TRBJ2-3|TRBV7-9
CASQGRVSTDTQYF
>TRBJ2-1|TRBV9
CASSLERGPNNEQFF
>TRBJ1-4|TRBV19
CASSIGTPDPDGQKLFF
>TRBJ2-1|TRBV7-7
CASSPLGGGVNEQFF
>TRBJ1-5|TRBV27
CASSLSTGRRPQHF
>TRBJ1-2|TRBV19
CASSMSGYGYTF
>TRBJ2-1|TRBV6-1
CASSASLAGDKNEQFF
>TRBJ2-5|TRBV7-9
CASSQSGIGGETQYF
>TRBJ2-1|TRBV18
CASSTSGGALIINEQFF
>TRBJ2-7|TRBV6-6
CASSYSGRLGTYEQYF
>TRBJ2-1|TRBV4-1
CASSQEGVPAYNEQFF
>TRBJ1-6|TRBV27
CASSFQVSGAVSYNSPLHF
>TRBJ2-2|TRBV4-1
CASSLYAGEGTGELFF
>TRBJ2-5|TRBV5-1
CASSLAASGGLETQYF
>TRBJ1-1|TRBV7-8
CASSLARIKNTEAFF
>TRBJ1-1|TRBV25-1
CASMGAEAFF
>TRBJ2-2|TRBV25-1
CASSGSRDWNTGELFF
>TRBJ1-4|TRBV7-9
CASSLVLQGGLFF
>TRBJ2-7|TRBV7-9
CASSLSTLPEQYF
>TRBJ1-5|TRBV7-9
CASSLVRDTHSNQPQHF
>TRBJ1-1|TRBV30
CACQIGGGTEAFF